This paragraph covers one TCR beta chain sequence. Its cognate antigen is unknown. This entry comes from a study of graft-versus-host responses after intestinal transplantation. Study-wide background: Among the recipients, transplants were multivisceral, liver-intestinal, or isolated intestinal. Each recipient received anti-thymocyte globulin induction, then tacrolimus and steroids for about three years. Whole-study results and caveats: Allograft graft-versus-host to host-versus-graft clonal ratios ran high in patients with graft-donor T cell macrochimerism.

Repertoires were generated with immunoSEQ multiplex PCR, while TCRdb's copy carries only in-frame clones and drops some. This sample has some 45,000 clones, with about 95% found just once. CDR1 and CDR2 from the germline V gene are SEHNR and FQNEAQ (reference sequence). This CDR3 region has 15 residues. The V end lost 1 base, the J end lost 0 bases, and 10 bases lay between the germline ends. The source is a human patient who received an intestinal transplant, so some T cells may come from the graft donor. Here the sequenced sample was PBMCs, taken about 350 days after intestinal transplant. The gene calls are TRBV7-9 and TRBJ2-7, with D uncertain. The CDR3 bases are TGTGCCAGCAGCTTAGTCTCACTCAGCTCCTACGAGCAGTACTTC. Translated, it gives CASSLVSLSSYEQYF. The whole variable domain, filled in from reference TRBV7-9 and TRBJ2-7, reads DTGVSQNPRHKITKRGQNVTFRCDPISEHNRLYWYRQTLGQGPEFLTYFQNEAQLEKSRLLSDRFSAERPKGSFSTLEIQRTEQGDSAMYLCASSLVSLSSYEQYFGPGTRLTVT.